This T cell receptor (beta chain) derives from a study of tumor-infiltrating lymphocytes in localized non-small cell lung cancer. The V gene's germline CDR1 is MNHEY and CDR2 SVGAGI. V was trimmed by 7 bases and J by 4 bases, leaving 16 bases between them. The CDR3 loop spans 14 amino acids. Sequencing was performed with immunoSEQ multiplex PCR; in TCRdb, only in-frame clones are kept and a portion is missing. The sample has approximately 12,000 clones; about three quarters are singletons. The rearrangement uses TRBV6-5 and TRBJ1-2, with D unclear. The sequencing input was uninvolved lung tissue not adjacent to the tumor. The receptor comes from a human donor with non-small cell lung cancer. The CDR3 nucleotides read TGTGCCAGCAAACCCCTATCTGTGTTCTATGGCTACACCTTC. It yields the protein CASKPLSVFYGYTF.